The 28 T cell receptor beta chains presented below share a single source sample, sequenced in a study of human T cells and chemical hapten exposure. Time point meaning: healthy volunteer bleed at 2 weeks. Unfractionated whole blood served as the source for total RNA extraction. Via MiXCR, TCRdb re-called the RACE reads, giving one row per CDR3 protein. Seen here are 25,000 to 35,000 distinct CDR3 sequences, 6.5% to 9% observed once, and the top ten hold 8% to 10%. The sample taken for sequencing was whole blood. The receptor source for this set is a human donor in good health. Some clones in this sample may be carry-over from other donors' samples.

The chain has TRBV7-9 and TRBJ2-5; D gene ambiguous. The CDR3 extends over 14 amino acids. The V gene's germline CDR1 is SEHNR and CDR2 FQNEAQ (reference sequence). V lost 5 bases to trimming and J lost 5 bases, with 15 bases between them. CDR3 in amino acids: CASSTDGRVETQYF. The CDR3 DNA reads as TGTGCCAGCAGCACGGACGGCCGGGTTGAGACCCAGTACTTC.

This clonotype came up a few times. The V call is TRBV23-1, the J call TRBJ2-1, with D perhaps assigned TRBD1 or TRBD2 (5 bases each). TRBV23-1 has ORF status, its function being uncertain. Between the trimmed V and J ends, which lost 6 bases and 8 bases, there was a span of 14 bases. This CDR3 region has 13 residues. The CDR3 DNA follows: TGCGCCAGCAGCCGCGAGGGGATTGATGAGCAGTTCTTC. This gives the protein CASSREGIDEQFF.

This clonotype was counted ten times or more. The CDR3 loop is CAWSVLSVDTGELFF. CDR3 nucleotide sequence: TGTGCCTGGAGTGTACTAAGCGTTGACACCGGGGAGCTGTTTTTT. The chain carries TRBV30 and TRBJ2-2; D is uncertain. Trimming shortened V by 0 bases and J by 3 bases, and 11 bases separated the two germline ends. Germline CDR1 reads GTSNPN; CDR2 reads SVGIG (reference sequence). The CDR3 extends over 15 amino acids.

The table lists this clonotype with a few counts. The chain employs TRBV20-1 and TRBJ2-3; 13 nucleotides align to TRBD2. Germline-derived CDR1 and CDR2 are DFQATT and SNEGSKA (reference sequence). The CDR3 has 20 residues. V lost 3 bases, J lost 1 base, and 16 bases stayed unmatched. The CDR3 sequence: CSASGLAGLAGSPGTDTQYF. Here the CDR3 DNA reads TGCAGTGCTAGTGGTCTAGCGGGACTAGCGGGATCCCCCGGCACAGATACGCAGTATTTT.

This clonotype was found a few times. The V gene is TRBV20-1, the J gene TRBJ1-1; D remains ambiguous. Germline CDR1 and CDR2: DFQATT and SNEGSKA (reference sequence). The CDR3 contains 12 residues. V was clipped by 6 bases and J by 2 bases, with 10 bases between them. The CDR3 protein is CSAVQQNTEAFF. DNA for the CDR3: TGCAGTGCGGTACAGCAAAACACTGAAGCTTTCTTT.

This clonotype was observed a handful of times. The V and J genes are TRBV12-3 or TRBV12-4 and TRBJ2-7, with no clear D. This CDR3 comprises 13 residues. Trimming pared 3 bases from V and 6 bases from J, leaving 12 bases between. Here the CDR3 DNA reads TGTGCCAGCAGTTTCGCCGGAAGTGGCGAGCAGTACTTC. This translates into CASSFAGSGEQYF.

This clonotype was detected a few times. The chain joins TRBV4-2 to TRBJ1-4; D not resolved. The V end was cut by 4 bases, the J end by 5 bases, with 11 bases between. This CDR3 contains 14 residues. The germline CDR1 and CDR2 sequences are LGHNA and YNFKEQ. DNA for the CDR3: TGTGCCAGCAGCCGGAACACGGACAATGAAAAACTGTTTTTT. This sequence encodes CASSRNTDNEKLFF.

The rearrangement joins TRBV6-6 to TRBJ1-2, with D unresolved. The germline V and J ends were trimmed by 4 bases and 4 bases, with 16 bases remaining between them. The CDR3 extends over 15 amino acids. Germline CDR1 is MNHNY and CDR2 is SVGAGI (reference sequence). The CDR3 nucleotides read TGTGCCAGCAGTTCGCCGGCCCCGGAAGGCTATGGCTACACCTTC. Translating gives CASSSPAPEGYGYTF.

For this clonotype: Since a much larger clone is just one base distant, this may be a read error. This chain connects TRBV27 to TRBJ1-3; D gene unclear. Germline CDR1 is MNHEY and CDR2 is SMNVEV (reference sequence). The V end was cut by 6 bases, the J end by 0 bases, with 12 bases between. This CDR3 has 15 amino acids. CDR3 sequence (DNA): TGTGCCAGCAGATTAGGTATCGGCTCTGGAAACACCATATATTTT. Amino acid sequence: CASRLGIGSGNTIYF.

This sequence joins TRBV28 and TRBJ2-7; a weak D match, TRBD2 (6 bases). Deletions cut 5 bases from V and 7 bases from J, with 21 bases between. Germline V gene lookup returns CDR1 MDHEN and CDR2 SYDVKM. This CDR3 region has 15 residues. The CDR3 sequence: CASSAWTTSPGEQYF. In DNA, the CDR3 is TGTGCCAGCAGTGCCTGGACTACTAGCCCTGGGGAGCAGTACTTC.

This clonotype was seen at least ten times. The chain combines TRBV12-3 or TRBV12-4 with TRBJ2-3; D is unresolved. CDR3 length: 15 residues. Trimming cost V 5 bases and J 0 bases, with 12 bases left between them. CDR3 coding DNA: TGTGCCAGCAGTCCGCACACCTTTAGCACAGATACGCAGTATTTT. Residues: CASSPHTFSTDTQYF.

This clonotype was seen repeatedly, ten times or more. The CDR3 here is CAIPPGDEQFF. For the CDR3, the DNA is TGTGCCATCCCCCCGGGGGATGAGCAGTTCTTC. This chain uses TRBV28 with TRBJ2-1, with D perhaps matching TRBD2 (6 bases). The length of the CDR3 is 11 residues. The V gene's germline CDR1 is MDHEN and CDR2 SYDVKM. With 10 bases removed from V and 8 bases from J, the gap between germline ends came to 12 bases.

The rearrangement links TRBV18 to TRBJ2-5; D call uncertain. The CDR3 sequence is 13 residues long. The V and J ends lost 0 bases and 5 bases respectively, with 7 bases between them. The germline V gene has CDR1 KGHSH and CDR2 LQKENI. The CDR3 nucleotides are TGTGCCAGCTCACCACCTGTTCTGGAGACCCAGTACTTC. It encodes CASSPPVLETQYF.

This clonotype was observed a handful of times. This chain uses TRBV7-2 with TRBJ2-5; 7 nucleotides match TRBD2. CDR1 SGHTA and CDR2 FQGNSA come from the germline V gene. With V trimmed by 0 bases and J by 2 bases, 6 bases remained unmatched. The CDR3 is made up of 16 amino acids. The CDR3 spells CASSLAVGSGQETQYF. The CDR3 DNA is TGTGCCAGCAGCTTAGCTGTGGGTAGCGGGCAAGAGACCCAGTACTTC.

This clonotype has a count of ten or more. The rearrangement links TRBV7-2 to TRBJ1-5; no clear D. CDR1 SGHTA and CDR2 FQGNSA come from the germline V gene. CDR3 length: 14 residues. The V gene lost 1 base and the J gene lost 6 bases, with 10 bases spanning the gap. CDR3 nucleotides: TGTGCCAGCAGCTTAGGACTCTGGGGTCAGCCCCAGCATTTT. Its protein is CASSLGLWGQPQHF.

This clonotype has just a few counts. The chain links TRBV29-1 to TRBJ2-5; D is unresolved. The germline V and J ends were trimmed by 3 bases and 4 bases, with 9 bases remaining between them. Germline V lookup: CDR1 SQVTM, CDR2 ANQGSEA. The CDR3 sequence is 12 residues long. CDR3 DNA sequence: TGCAGCGTTGATCAGCTCGGAGAGACCCAGTACTTC. It specifies CSVDQLGETQYF.

In this sample, this clonotype turned up a few times. This chain links TRBV13 with TRBJ2-5; 10 bases match TRBD2. Germline loops: CDR1 PRHDT, CDR2 FYEKMQ (reference sequence). Losses at the gene ends were 0 bases for V and 4 bases for J; bases not matched to a gene: 2. The CDR3 runs to 15 residues. The chain's CDR3 is CASSLGPSGRETQYF. The CDR3 DNA reads as TGTGCCAGCAGCTTAGGCCCTAGCGGGAGAGAGACCCAGTACTTC.

This clonotype was seen ten or more times. V gene TRBV2 combines with J gene TRBJ2-1; 8 positions match TRBD2. This CDR3 spans 15 amino acids. J was trimmed by 3 bases and V by 7 bases; bases with no gene match: 8. Germline CDR1 and CDR2: SNHLY and FYNNEI. The CDR3 here is CASTYRSGVYNEQFF. DNA for the CDR3: TGTGCCAGCACGTACCGTAGCGGGGTCTACAATGAGCAGTTCTTC.

Of note for this clonotype: This may be a read error, as it is one base from a much larger clone. The chain employs TRBV12-3 or TRBV12-4 and TRBJ2-5, with 8 bases identical to TRBD2. This CDR3 is built from 14 residues. The CDR3 DNA sequence: TGTGCCCGCAGTTTAGCGGGGCACGCAGAGACCCAGTACTTC. This gives the protein CARSLAGHAETQYF.

This chain links TRBV12-3 or TRBV12-4 with TRBJ1-2; 9 bases are shared with TRBD1. V lost 5 bases to trimming and J lost 4 bases; unmatched junction nucleotides: 2. This CDR3 spans 13 amino acids. The CDR3 loop reads CASSTGGGYGYTF. The CDR3 DNA is TGTGCCAGCAGTACAGGGGGCGGCTATGGCTACACCTTC.

This clonotype was seen only a few times. The V and J genes are TRBV28 and TRBJ2-1; 9 bases line up with TRBD2. Looked up from germline, CDR1 is MDHEN and CDR2 is SYDVKM. V was clipped by 4 bases and J by 5 bases; unmatched bases: 15. This CDR3 spans 18 amino acids. Written as DNA, the CDR3 is TGTGCCAGCAGTTCTGACCTGGGCGGGGGGGCCGTGGACAATGAGCAGTTCTTC. This encodes CASSSDLGGGAVDNEQFF.

Remarks on this clonotype: A much bigger clone sits one base away, suggesting this may be a read error. This CDR3 reads CSARDDRTATETFF. The CDR3 DNA sequence: TGCAGTGCTAGAGATGACAGGACGGCGACTGAAACTTTCTTT. This chain uses TRBV20-1 with TRBJ1-1; maybe TRBD1 (6 bases). Germline-derived CDR1 and CDR2 are DFQATT and SNEGSKA (reference sequence). This CDR3 region has 14 residues.

The CDR3 DNA reads TGTGCCAGCAGCTTAACAGGGGCAGATACGCAGTATTTT. Translation: CASSLTGADTQYF. The chain recombines TRBV11-2 with TRBJ2-3, with 7 bases aligning to TRBD1. After removal of 2 bases from V and 4 bases from J, the junction contained 0 bases not matched to a gene. Germline V gene data show CDR1 as SGHAT and CDR2 as FQNNGV. This CDR3 spans 13 amino acids. The full variable domain, its missing parts supplied by reference TRBV11-2 and TRBJ2-3, is EAGVAQSPRYKIIEKRQSVAFWCNPISGHATLYWYQQILGQGPKLLIQFQNNGVVDDSQLPKDRFSAERLKGVDSTLKIQPAKLEDSAVYLCASSLTGADTQYFGPGTRLTVL.

This clonotype has more than one count but fewer than ten. The V and J genes are TRBV18 and TRBJ1-6, with 7 positions matching TRBD1. The CDR3 sequence is 17 residues long. Germline V gene lookup returns CDR1 KGHSH and CDR2 LQKENI. With 3 bases clipped from V and 5 bases from J, the junction kept 10 bases outside the gene matches. CDR3 loop: CASSPAPGQTHNSPLHF. The CDR3 DNA reads TGTGCCAGCTCACCGGCCCCGGGACAGACTCATAATTCACCCCTCCACTTT.

This clonotype was counted at least ten times. The chain combines TRBV6-1 with TRBJ1-1; D is perhaps TRBD1 (5 bases). From germline, CDR1 is MNHNS and CDR2 SASEGT. This CDR3 is 14 amino acids long. Trimming took off 6 bases at V and 4 bases at J, with 15 bases between the two ends. CDR3 bases: TGTGCCAGCAGGCAGGGCGGTCATGGCACTGAAGCTTTCTTT. The encoded protein is CASRQGGHGTEAFF.

V and J are TRBV14 and TRBJ1-1; tentative D call: TRBD1 (6 bases). This CDR3 comprises 14 residues. The V end was cut by 1 base, the J end by 5 bases, with 11 bases between. Germline CDR1 is SGHDN and CDR2 is FVKESK. The CDR3 nucleotides are TGTGCCAGCAGCCAAGGCAGGGGTGGGACTGAAGCTTTCTTT. Translated: CASSQGRGGTEAFF.

A few counts support this clonotype. The chain is built from TRBV6-2 or TRBV6-3 and TRBJ1-2; D is undetermined. CDR3 size: 14 residues. V was shortened by 2 bases and J by 6 bases, with 13 bases between the two germline ends. Germline assignment: CDR1 MNHEY and CDR2 SVGEGT. The CDR3 loop reads CASSYQVKLDGYTF. CDR3 bases: TGTGCCAGCAGTTACCAGGTTAAGCTGGATGGCTACACCTTC.

This clonotype was counted only a few times. The chain couples TRBV3-1 to TRBJ1-1; D remains unclear. The germline V and J ends were trimmed by 3 bases and 5 bases, with 7 bases remaining between them. The CDR3 is 12 amino acids. CDR1 LGHDT and CDR2 YNNKEL come from the germline V gene (reference sequence). CDR3 sequence reads: CASSHLRTEAFF. The CDR3 DNA follows: TGTGCCAGCAGCCATCTAAGGACTGAAGCTTTCTTT.